A single sample gave rise to the 20 T cell receptor beta chains below, sequenced in a study of shared clonotypes between healthy human individuals. TCRdb's copy holds only in-frame clones and misses some; the assay was immunoSEQ multiplex PCR. The sample yields a few million clones, 85% to 95% seen once. Source material: naive CD4+ T cells sorted from blood. Specified subset: CD45RA+ positively selected. These receptors were collected from a man aged 18 to 30 in good health.

The genes are TRBV5-6 and TRBJ2-3; 8 bases fit TRBD2. The V and J ends lost 0 bases and 4 bases, in that order; junction bases with no gene match: 4. The CDR3 is 15 residues long. The germline CDR1 and CDR2 sequences are SGHDT and YYEEEE. DNA of the CDR3: TGTGCCAGCAGCTTGGCGGGGGGGCTCGCAGATACGCAGTATTTT. As protein: CASSLAGGLADTQYF.

Regarding this clone: The same CDR3 is also encoded by other DNA sequences in this sample. The CDR3 sequence is CASSPRDSTDTQYF. The CDR3, as DNA: TGCGCCAGCAGCCCGAGGGACAGCACAGATACGCAGTATTTT. The chain uses TRBV5-1 and TRBJ2-3; D is possibly TRBD1 or TRBD2 (5 bases each). The CDR3 length is 14 residues. The germline V gene has CDR1 SGHRS and CDR2 YFSETQ. V lost 4 bases, J lost 0 bases, and 9 bases lay in between.

The gene calls are TRBV10-3 and TRBJ2-2, with D tentatively TRBD1 (6 bases). V was pared by 10 bases and J by 0 bases, with 12 bases between. The CDR3 runs 14 residues. Germline V lookup: CDR1 ENHRY, CDR2 SYGVKD. The CDR3: CASLGQANTGELFF. In nucleotides, the CDR3 is TGTGCCAGTTTGGGACAAGCGAACACCGGGGAGCTGTTTTTT.

This clone was seen only a few times. The genes are TRBV30 and TRBJ1-1; tentatively, D is TRBD1 (6 bases). The CDR3 covers 14 residues. V lost 5 bases to trimming and J lost 0 bases, with 13 bases between them. The V gene's germline CDR1 is GTSNPN and CDR2 SVGIG (reference sequence). CDR3 nucleotide sequence: TGTGCCTGGGTAATAAAGGGGGTGAACACTGAAGCTTTCTTT. Translated, it gives CAWVIKGVNTEAFF. Full variable domain (missing parts from reference TRBV30 and TRBJ1-1): SQTIHQWPATLVQPVGSPLSLECTVEGTSNPNLYWYRQAAGRGLQLLFYSVGIGQISSEVPQNLSASRPQDRQFILSSKKLLLSDSGFYLCAWVIKGVNTEAFFGQGTRLTVV.

This chain uses TRBV10-3 with TRBJ2-2, with 11 bases identical to TRBD2. Germline V gives CDR1 ENHRY, CDR2 SYGVKD. With V trimmed by 6 bases and J by 2 bases, 5 bases remained unmatched. The CDR3 loop spans 16 amino acids. In DNA, the CDR3 is TGTGCCATCAGGCTAGCGGGGGGCTCTAACACCGGGGAGCTGTTTTTT. Encoded protein: CAIRLAGGSNTGELFF.

The chain employs TRBV23-1 and TRBJ2-7, with D perhaps assigned TRBD1 or TRBD2 (5 bases each). TRBV23-1 counts as an open reading frame of uncertain function. Trimming pared 6 bases from V and 6 bases from J, leaving 27 bases between. CDR3 length: 17 residues. The CDR3 loop reads CASSHRPGFGEGREQYF. The DNA for the CDR3 is TGCGCCAGCAGCCACCGGCCGGGTTTTGGTGAGGGGCGCGAGCAGTACTTC.

CDR3: CASSLEWVSETQYF. CDR3 DNA: TGTGCCAGCAGCTTAGAGTGGGTTTCGGAGACCCAGTACTTC. The V gene is TRBV11-2, the J gene TRBJ2-5; D gene unclear. The CDR3 length is 14 residues. Germline assignment: CDR1 SGHAT and CDR2 FQNNGV. V was cut by 0 bases and J by 5 bases, with 10 bases left in between.

V is TRBV2 and J is TRBJ2-3, with no clear D. The CDR3 loop spans 14 amino acids. Trimming shortened V by 8 bases and J by 0 bases, and 12 bases separated the two germline ends. Germline V gives CDR1 SNHLY, CDR2 FYNNEI. The CDR3: CASLPVTSTDTQYF. The CDR3 DNA is TGTGCCAGCTTACCGGTTACTAGCACAGATACGCAGTATTTT.

The chain has TRBV6-5 and TRBJ1-2; 8 nucleotides align to TRBD1. The CDR3 loop spans 14 amino acids. Germline trimming cut 5 bases from V and 9 bases from J; bases unmatched to any gene: 11. Germline loops: CDR1 MNHEY, CDR2 SVGAGI. This chain's CDR3 is CASSLRGQGARYTF. The CDR3 DNA reads TGTGCCAGCAGTCTGAGGGGGCAGGGGGCACGCTACACCTTC.

This clone was observed once. V and J are TRBV10-3 and TRBJ2-2, with D possibly TRBD2 on 7 matching bases. This CDR3 contains 14 residues. Germline assignment: CDR1 ENHRY and CDR2 SYGVKD. The V end lost 11 bases, the J end lost 1 base, and 14 bases lay between the germline ends. The CDR3 here is CALGEGQNTGELFF. The CDR3 coding sequence is TGTGCCTTGGGGGAGGGACAGAACACCGGGGAGCTGTTTTTT.

J is TRBJ2-1 and V is TRBV7-2, with no clear D. Germline CDR1 SGHTA, CDR2 FQGNSA. The CDR3 extends over 15 amino acids. V was cut by 0 bases and J by 1 base, with 7 bases left in between. CDR3 in amino acids: CASSLAPSSYNEQFF. Written as DNA, the CDR3 is TGTGCCAGCAGCTTAGCGCCCTCTTCCTACAATGAGCAGTTCTTC.

This rearrangement joins TRBV6-1 to TRBJ1-1, with unresolved D. In germline, CDR1 is MNHNS, CDR2 SASEGT. This CDR3 comprises 12 residues. The V gene lost 6 bases and the J gene lost 6 bases, with 11 bases spanning the gap. CDR3 DNA: TGTGCCAGCAGCGGGGAAATACCTGAAGCTTTCTTT. It encodes CASSGEIPEAFF.

The chain employs TRBV5-1 and TRBJ1-3; D unclear. Trimming took off 0 bases at V and 0 bases at J, with 7 bases between the two ends. CDR3 length: 15 residues. CDR1 SGHRS and CDR2 YFSETQ come from the germline V gene. CDR3 protein: CASSLARPSGNTIYF. CDR3 coding DNA: TGCGCCAGCAGCTTGGCCAGGCCCTCTGGAAACACCATATATTTT.

The J gene is TRBJ2-1, the V gene TRBV18, with TRBD2 as a possible D gene (6 bases). This CDR3 comprises 15 residues. Germline assignment: CDR1 KGHSH and CDR2 LQKENI. V was trimmed by 2 bases and J by 7 bases, leaving 15 bases between them. The CDR3 loop reads CASSPFWSGENEQFF. The CDR3 DNA reads TGTGCCAGCTCACCATTTTGGTCGGGGGAGAATGAGCAGTTCTTC.

This sequence joins TRBV27 and TRBJ2-7; 7 positions match TRBD1. There are 14 residues in the CDR3. CDR1 and CDR2 from the germline V gene are MNHEY and SMNVEV (reference sequence). The ends lost 5 bases at V and 2 bases at J; junction bases unmatched: 6. This CDR3 reads CASSLSQGPYEQYF. DNA for the CDR3: TGTGCCAGCAGTCTTTCACAGGGGCCCTACGAGCAGTACTTC.

CDR3 protein: CASGQGSYEQYF. The DNA of the CDR3 is TGTGCCAGCGGACAGGGTTCCTACGAGCAGTACTTC. This chain uses TRBV28 with TRBJ2-5, with 8 bases aligning to TRBD1. With the DNA end fitting TRBJ2-7 better, the J assignment may be wrong. Germline CDR1 MDHEN, CDR2 SYDVKM. This CDR3 region has 12 residues.

The chain links TRBV7-2 to TRBJ1-6, with D hard to call. The germline V and J ends were trimmed by 1 base and 8 bases, with 6 bases remaining between them. Germline-derived CDR1 and CDR2 are SGHTA and FQGNSA. The length of the CDR3 is 13 residues. CDR3 amino acids: CASSLESYSPLHF. CDR3 DNA: TGTGCCAGCAGCTTAGAGTCCTATTCACCCCTCCACTTT.

The chain recombines TRBV11-2 with TRBJ2-2; 7 nucleotides match TRBD2. Germline V CDR1 and CDR2: SGHAT, FQNNGV. V dropped 5 bases and J dropped 1; count of bases not matched to a gene: 7. The CDR3 covers 16 residues. CDR3 in DNA: TGTGCCAGCAGCGACTATAGCGGGCGGAACACCGGGGAGCTGTTTTTT. This gives the protein CASSDYSGRNTGELFF.

CDR3 protein: CASSLEYQGRELFF. CDR3 bases: TGCGCCAGCAGCTTGGAGTATCAGGGCCGGGAGCTGTTTTTT. The V call is TRBV5-1, the J call TRBJ2-2; D may be TRBD1 (5 bases). Trimming removed 0 bases from V and 9 bases from J, with 12 bases in between. The CDR3 covers 14 residues. Germline assignment: CDR1 SGHRS and CDR2 YFSETQ. Filled out from reference TRBV5-1 and TRBJ2-2, the complete variable domain reads KAGVTQTPRYLIKTRGQQVTLSCSPISGHRSVSWYQQTPGQGLQFLFEYFSETQRNKGNFPGRFSGRQFSNSRSEMNVSTLELGDSALYLCASSLEYQGRELFFGEGSRLTVL.

The chain links TRBV30 to TRBJ1-3; 9 bases match TRBD1. V shed 1 base and J 3 bases; nucleotides not matched to a gene: 4. This CDR3 spans 15 amino acids. From germline, CDR1 is GTSNPN and CDR2 SVGIG (reference sequence). CDR3 sequence: CAWSGGQGNGNTIYF. The CDR3 nucleotides are TGTGCCTGGAGTGGGGGACAGGGTAATGGAAACACCATATATTTT.